Given below is one T cell receptor beta chain in context. The antigen is not known. The data were taken from a study of CD8+ T cells in alopecia areata. This CDR3 region has 12 residues. Per germline, CDR1 MNHNS and CDR2 SASEGT. V was trimmed by 6 bases and J by 8 bases, leaving 12 bases between them. Study-wide points: Sequencing of scalp tissue also captures the resident alphabeta T cells of normal skin. Clarity of TCR sharing across patients fell short of that in mice, possibly HLA-related. Clonality was higher in lesional than normal scalp, especially in alopecia totalis/universalis.

TCR sequencing used cDNA made by reverse transcription of extracted RNA. Measured with immunoSEQ multiplex PCR; TCRdb has only the in-frame clones, and not every one. The sample includes 100,000 to 150,000 clones, 55% to 80% of them seen just once. CD4+ and CD8+ T cells were sorted from PBMCs. The sequence derives from a human donor in good health. The V and J genes are TRBV6-1 and TRBJ2-3, with D possibly matching TRBD2 (6 bases). The sequenced sample consisted of CD4+ T cells sorted from blood. The CDR3 DNA follows: TGTGCCAGCAGGCCGGGGGTAGTTACGCAGTATTTT. It translates to CASRPGVVTQYF.